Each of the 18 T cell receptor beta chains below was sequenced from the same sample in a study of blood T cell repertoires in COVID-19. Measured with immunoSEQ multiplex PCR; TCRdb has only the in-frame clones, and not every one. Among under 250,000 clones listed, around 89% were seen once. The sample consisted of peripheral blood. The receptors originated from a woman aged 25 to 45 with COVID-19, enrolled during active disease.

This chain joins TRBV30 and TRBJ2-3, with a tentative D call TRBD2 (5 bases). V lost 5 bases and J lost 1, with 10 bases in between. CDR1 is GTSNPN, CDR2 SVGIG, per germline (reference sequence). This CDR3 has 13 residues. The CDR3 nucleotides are TGTGCCTGGCAGCGGAGAGGCACAGATACGCAGTATTTT. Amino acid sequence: CAWQRRGTDTQYF.

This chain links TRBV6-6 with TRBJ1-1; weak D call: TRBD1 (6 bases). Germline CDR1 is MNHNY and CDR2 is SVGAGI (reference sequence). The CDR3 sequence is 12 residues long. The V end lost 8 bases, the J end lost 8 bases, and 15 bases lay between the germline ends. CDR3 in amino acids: CASGHRVGEAFF. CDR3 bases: TGTGCCAGCGGACACAGGGTGGGCGAAGCTTTCTTT.

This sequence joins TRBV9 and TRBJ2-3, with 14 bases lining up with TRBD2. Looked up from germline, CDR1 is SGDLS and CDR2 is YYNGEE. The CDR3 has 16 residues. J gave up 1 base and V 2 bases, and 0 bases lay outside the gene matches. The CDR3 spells CASSVGLAGGTDTQYF. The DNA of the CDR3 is TGTGCCAGCAGCGTGGGACTAGCGGGGGGCACAGATACGCAGTATTTT.

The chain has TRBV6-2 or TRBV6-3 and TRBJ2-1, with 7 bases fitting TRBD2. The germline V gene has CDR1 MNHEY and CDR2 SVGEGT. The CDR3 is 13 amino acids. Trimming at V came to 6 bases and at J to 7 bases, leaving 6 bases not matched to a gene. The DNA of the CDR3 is TGTGCCAGCAGCGGGACTACCTTAAATGAGCAGTTCTTC. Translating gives CASSGTTLNEQFF.

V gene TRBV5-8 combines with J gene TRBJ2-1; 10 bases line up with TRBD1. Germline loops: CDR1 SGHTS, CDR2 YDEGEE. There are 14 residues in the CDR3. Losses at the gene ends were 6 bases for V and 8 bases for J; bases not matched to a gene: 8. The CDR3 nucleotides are TGTGCCAGCAATAGGGACAGGGGATGGGATGAGCAGTTCTTC. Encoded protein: CASNRDRGWDEQFF.

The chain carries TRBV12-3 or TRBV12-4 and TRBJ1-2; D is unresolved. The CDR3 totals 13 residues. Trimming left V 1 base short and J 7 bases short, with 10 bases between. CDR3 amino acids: CASSLDRALGYTF. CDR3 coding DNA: TGTGCCAGCAGTTTAGACAGAGCCCTTGGCTACACCTTC.

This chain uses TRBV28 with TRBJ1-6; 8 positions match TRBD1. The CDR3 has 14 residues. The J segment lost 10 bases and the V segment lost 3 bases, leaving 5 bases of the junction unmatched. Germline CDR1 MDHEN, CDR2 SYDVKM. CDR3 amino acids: CASSFLNRGSPLHF. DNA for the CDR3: TGTGCCAGCAGTTTTCTAAACAGGGGGTCACCCCTCCACTTT.

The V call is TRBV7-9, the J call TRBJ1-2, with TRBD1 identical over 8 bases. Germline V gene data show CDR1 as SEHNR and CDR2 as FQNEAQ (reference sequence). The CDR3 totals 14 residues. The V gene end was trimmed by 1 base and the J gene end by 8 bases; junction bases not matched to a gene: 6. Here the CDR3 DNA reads TGTGCCAGCAGCTTAGGTACGACAGGGGACGGCTACACCTTC. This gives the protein CASSLGTTGDGYTF.

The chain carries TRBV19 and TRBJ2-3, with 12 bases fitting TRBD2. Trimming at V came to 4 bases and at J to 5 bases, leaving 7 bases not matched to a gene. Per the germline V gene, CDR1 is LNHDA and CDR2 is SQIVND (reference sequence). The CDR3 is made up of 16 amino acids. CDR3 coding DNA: TGTGCCAGTAGTACCCGGACTAGCGGGGTGGTAGATACGCAGTATTTT. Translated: CASSTRTSGVVDTQYF.

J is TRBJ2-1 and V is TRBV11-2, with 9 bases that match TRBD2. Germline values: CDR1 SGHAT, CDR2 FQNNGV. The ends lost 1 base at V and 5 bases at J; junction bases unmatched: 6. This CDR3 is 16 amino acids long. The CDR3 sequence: CASSLVGLAGNNEQFF. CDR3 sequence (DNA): TGTGCCAGCAGCTTAGTTGGTCTAGCGGGGAACAATGAGCAGTTCTTC.

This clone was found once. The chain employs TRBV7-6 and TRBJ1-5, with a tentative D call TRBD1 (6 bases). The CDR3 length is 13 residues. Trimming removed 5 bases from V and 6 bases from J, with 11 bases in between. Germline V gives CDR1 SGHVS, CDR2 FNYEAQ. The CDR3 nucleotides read TGTGCCAGCAGCGAACAGGGTTCTCAGCCCCAGCATTTT. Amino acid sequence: CASSEQGSQPQHF.

The CDR3 region has the DNA TGTGCCAGCAGCTCGGACAGGGGGACTGGAAACACCATATATTTT. The encoded protein is CASSSDRGTGNTIYF. The V and J genes are TRBV7-9 and TRBJ1-3, with TRBD1 matching 10 bases. J lost 2 bases, V lost 4 bases, and 2 bases had no gene match. The CDR3 runs 15 residues. From germline, CDR1 is SEHNR and CDR2 FQNEAQ (reference sequence).

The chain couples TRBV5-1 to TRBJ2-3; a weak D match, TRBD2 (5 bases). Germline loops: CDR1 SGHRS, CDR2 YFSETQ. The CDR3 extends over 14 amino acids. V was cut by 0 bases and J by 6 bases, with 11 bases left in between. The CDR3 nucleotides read TGCGCCAGCAGCTTGGAGCTAACGGGGGATACGCAGTATTTT. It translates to CASSLELTGDTQYF.

The CDR3, as DNA: TGTGCCAGCAGTTTAAGGAGTAGAGCTAGCGGGAGATGGACAGATACGCAGTATTTT. Protein: CASSLRSRASGRWTDTQYF. The chain combines TRBV28 with TRBJ2-3; 10 bases map to TRBD2. The germline V gene has CDR1 MDHEN and CDR2 SYDVKM. The J segment lost 3 bases and the V segment lost 2 bases, leaving 14 bases of the junction unmatched. The length of the CDR3 is 19 residues.

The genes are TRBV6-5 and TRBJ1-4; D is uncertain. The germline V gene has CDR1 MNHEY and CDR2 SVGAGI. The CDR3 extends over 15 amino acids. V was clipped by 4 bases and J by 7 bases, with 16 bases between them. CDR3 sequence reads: CASSWSGPRVEKLFF. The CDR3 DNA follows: TGTGCCAGCAGTTGGTCGGGCCCGCGGGTTGAAAAACTGTTTTTT.

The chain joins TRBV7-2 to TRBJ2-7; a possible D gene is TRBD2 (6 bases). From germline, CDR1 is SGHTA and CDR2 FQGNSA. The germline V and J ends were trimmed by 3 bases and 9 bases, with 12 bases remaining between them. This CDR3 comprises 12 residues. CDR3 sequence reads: CASSLDWRGQYF. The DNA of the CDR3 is TGTGCCAGCAGCTTGGATTGGAGGGGGCAGTACTTC.

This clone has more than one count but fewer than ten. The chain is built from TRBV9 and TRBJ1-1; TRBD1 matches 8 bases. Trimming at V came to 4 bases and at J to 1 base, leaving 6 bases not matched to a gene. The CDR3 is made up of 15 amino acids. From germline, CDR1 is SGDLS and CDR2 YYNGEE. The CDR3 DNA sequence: TGTGCCAGCAGCCCCCGGACAGGGCAGAACACTGAAGCTTTCTTT. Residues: CASSPRTGQNTEAFF.

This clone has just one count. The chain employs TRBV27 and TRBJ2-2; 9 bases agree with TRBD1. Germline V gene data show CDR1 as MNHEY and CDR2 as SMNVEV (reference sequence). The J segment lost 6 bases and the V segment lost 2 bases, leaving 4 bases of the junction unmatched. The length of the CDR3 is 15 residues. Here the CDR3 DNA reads TGTGCCAGCAGTTTAGGGACAGGGTTGTCCGGGGAGCTGTTTTTT. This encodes CASSLGTGLSGELFF.